These 22 T cell receptor beta chains were all obtained from the same sample, sequenced in a study of T cell changes during pregnancy in multiple sclerosis. Sequenced by immunoSEQ multiplex PCR; TCRdb stores in-frame clones only, minus some. The data show about 39,000 clones, 92% seen once. The sequencing here drew on CD8+ T cells from peripheral blood mononuclear cells, taken before pregnancy. These receptors were obtained from a female donor with multiple sclerosis, enrolled in a pregnancy study.

The V gene is TRBV2, the J gene TRBJ2-7, with 8 bases fitting TRBD1. The CDR3 spans 14 residues. Trimming removed 6 bases from V and 2 bases from J; junction bases left unmatched: 6. CDR1 SNHLY and CDR2 FYNNEI come from the germline V gene. The CDR3 here is CASRTQGAAYEQYF. Here the CDR3 DNA reads TGTGCCAGCAGAACGCAGGGGGCGGCCTACGAGCAGTACTTC. Based on the CDR3 plus reference TRBV2 and TRBJ2-7, the full variable domain is EPEVTQTPSHQVTQMGQEVILRCVPISNHLYFYWYRQILGQKVEFLVSFYNNEISEKSEIFDDQFSVERPDGSNFTLKIRSTKLEDSAMYFCASRTQGAAYEQYFGPGTRLTVT.

This clone was detected once. The chain joins TRBV27 to TRBJ1-2; D not certain. The CDR3 is made up of 16 amino acids. CDR1 is MNHEY and CDR2 is SMNVEV in the germline V gene (reference sequence). The V end was cut by 8 bases, the J end by 6 bases, with 25 bases between. CDR3 nucleotide sequence: TGTGCCAGCGCACTACGATCCTCTGCCACACCACATGGCTACACCTTC. It specifies CASALRSSATPHGYTF.

V gene TRBV10-3 combines with J gene TRBJ2-7, with 8 bases identical to TRBD2. There are 16 residues in the CDR3. Germline CDR1 is ENHRY and CDR2 is SYGVKD. Trimming removed 3 bases from V and 3 bases from J; junction bases left unmatched: 10. CDR3 protein: CAISDPAGGRFYEQYF. The CDR3 DNA reads TGTGCCATCAGTGACCCGGCGGGCGGGAGGTTCTACGAGCAGTACTTC.

The chain has TRBV13 and TRBJ1-2, with TRBD1 identical over 7 bases. Germline CDR1 reads PRHDT; CDR2 reads FYEKMQ (reference sequence). V shed 3 bases and J 8 bases; nucleotides not matched to a gene: 3. CDR3 length: 12 residues. The CDR3 nucleotides are TGTGCCAGCAGCTTCAGGGGGTCGGGCTACACCTTC. Protein product: CASSFRGSGYTF. The complete variable domain, with remaining parts taken from reference TRBV13 and TRBJ1-2, reads AAGVIQSPRHLIKEKRETATLKCYPIPRHDTVYWYQQGPGQDPQFLISFYEKMQSDKGSIPDRFSAQQFSDYHSELNMSSLELGDSALYFCASSFRGSGYTFGSGTRLTVV.

This chain links TRBV7-8 with TRBJ1-6, with 11 bases lining up with TRBD1. The V gene end was trimmed by 5 bases and the J gene end by 0 bases; junction bases not matched to a gene: 9. In germline, CDR1 is SGHVS, CDR2 FQNEAQ. CDR3 size: 19 residues. CDR3 in DNA: TGTGCCAGCAGCCGACCGGGACAGGGGGTGAGCTCCTATAATTCACCCCTCCACTTT. It specifies CASSRPGQGVSSYNSPLHF.

The V call is TRBV18, the J call TRBJ2-2; TRBD1 matches at 9 bases. The ends lost 2 bases at V and 4 bases at J; junction bases unmatched: 2. From germline, CDR1 is KGHSH and CDR2 LQKENI. The CDR3 is 15 residues long. The DNA for the CDR3 is TGTGCCAGCTCACCAGGGGACAGGGTCACCGGGGAGCTGTTTTTT. Its protein is CASSPGDRVTGELFF.

This clone was recorded only once. J is TRBJ1-1 and V is TRBV7-6; D remains unclear. Germline V gene data show CDR1 as SGHVS and CDR2 as FNYEAQ. Trimming cost V 5 bases and J 3 bases, with 19 bases left between them. CDR3 length equals 16 residues. The CDR3 region has the DNA TGTGCCAGCAGCCGAATGGCGGGAGGTAGGGACACTGAAGCTTTCTTT. It codes for CASSRMAGGRDTEAFF.

The chain uses TRBV5-1 and TRBJ2-3, with 9 bases fitting TRBD2. The CDR3 is 17 amino acids. CDR1 SGHRS and CDR2 YFSETQ come from the germline V gene. Trimming at V came to 2 bases and at J to 4 bases, leaving 11 bases not matched to a gene. The chain's CDR3 is CASSFHLGLADSDTQYF. The CDR3 nucleotides are TGCGCCAGCAGCTTCCATCTGGGACTAGCAGATTCAGATACGCAGTATTTT.

This rearrangement joins TRBV30 to TRBJ1-3, with D possibly TRBD1 on 6 matching bases. The CDR3 runs 12 residues. V gave up 5 bases and J gave up 1 base, with 6 bases separating them. Germline CDR1 is GTSNPN and CDR2 is SVGIG (reference sequence). CDR3: CAWGQSGNTIYF. CDR3 nucleotide sequence: TGTGCCTGGGGACAGTCTGGAAACACCATATATTTT.

The chain carries TRBV27 and TRBJ1-4; 8 bases fit TRBD1. V shed 5 bases, J shed 8 bases, and the junction held 7 bases outside the gene matches. CDR3 length: 14 residues. Germline CDR1 reads MNHEY; CDR2 reads SMNVEV (reference sequence). CDR3 coding DNA: TGTGCCAGCAGTATCCGGACAGGGAGGGAAAAACTGTTTTTT. Protein sequence: CASSIRTGREKLFF.

The J gene is TRBJ2-7, the V gene TRBV28, with a possible D match to TRBD2 (6 bases). Germline CDR1 reads MDHEN; CDR2 reads SYDVKM. The CDR3 loop spans 17 amino acids. V lost 1 base, J lost 3 bases, and 19 bases lay in between. The DNA of the CDR3 is TGTGCCAGCAGTTTATCCTTGGCAGGAGGGTCCTTCTACGAGCAGTACTTC. It yields the protein CASSLSLAGGSFYEQYF.

In DNA, the CDR3 is TGTGCCGGGGCGACAGGGACCACGTCCACAGATACGCAGTATTTT. Amino acids: CAGATGTTSTDTQYF. The chain joins TRBV2 to TRBJ2-3; 7 nucleotides align to TRBD1. The CDR3 has 15 residues. CDR1 is SNHLY, CDR2 FYNNEI, per germline. V lost 11 bases and J lost 2; bases outside the gene matches: 13.

The gene calls are TRBV19 and TRBJ2-2; D gene ambiguous. CDR3 length: 12 residues. CDR1 LNHDA and CDR2 SQIVND come from the germline V gene (reference sequence). Deletions cut 3 bases from V and 8 bases from J, with 7 bases between. Here the CDR3 DNA reads TGTGCCAGTAGTATGCCGAGGGGGGAGCTGTTTTTT. Protein sequence: CASSMPRGELFF.

CDR3 protein: CASTWERGSGNQPQHF. The CDR3 nucleotides read TGTGCCAGCACGTGGGAGCGGGGGTCAGGCAATCAGCCCCAGCATTTT. This rearrangement joins TRBV28 to TRBJ1-5; TRBD1 might be the D (5 bases). The CDR3 contains 16 residues. Trimming shortened V by 7 bases and J by 2 bases, and 18 bases separated the two germline ends. The V gene's germline CDR1 is MDHEN and CDR2 SYDVKM. Variable domain in full (rest from reference TRBV28 and TRBJ1-5): DVKVTQSSRYLVKRTGEKVFLECVQDMDHENMFWYRQDPGLGLRLIYFSYDVKMKEKGDIPEGYSVSREKKERFSLILESASTNQTSMYLCASTWERGSGNQPQHFGDGTRLSIL.

This chain joins TRBV6-5 and TRBJ2-7; weak D call: TRBD1 (6 bases). Per germline, CDR1 MNHEY and CDR2 SVGAGI. The CDR3 runs to 15 residues. V was pared by 7 bases and J by 3 bases, with 19 bases between. CDR3 loop: CASTGKDEGDYEQYF. The CDR3 nucleotides read TGTGCCAGCACCGGAAAGGACGAGGGGGACTACGAGCAGTACTTC.

The CDR3 here is CASSLDRGFNSPLHF. The CDR3 DNA follows: TGTGCCAGCAGCTTGGACAGGGGGTTCAATTCACCCCTCCACTTT. This rearrangement joins TRBV5-5 to TRBJ1-6; TRBD1 agrees at 8 bases. V trimming: 0 bases; J trimming: 7 bases; junction bases outside the gene matches: 3. The CDR3 runs 15 residues. Germline lookup yields CDR1 SGHKS and CDR2 YYEKEE (reference sequence).

The chain uses TRBV10-2 and TRBJ1-1; weak D call: TRBD1 (5 bases). Germline values: CDR1 WSHSY, CDR2 SAAADI. The CDR3 covers 14 residues. Trimming removed 6 bases at V and 3 bases at J, with 14 bases between. The CDR3 region has the DNA TGCGCCAGCAGCGTCAAACGGGGGGACACTGAAGCTTTCTTT. It yields the protein CASSVKRGDTEAFF.

The rearrangement links TRBV4-1 to TRBJ2-5, with TRBD2 matching 11 bases. The CDR3 has 17 amino acids. V lost 4 bases, J lost 0 bases, and 7 bases stayed unmatched. CDR1 and CDR2 from the germline V gene are MGHRA and YSYEKL. This chain's CDR3 is CASSPTSGGLYQETQYF. CDR3 nucleotide sequence: TGCGCCAGCAGCCCCACTAGCGGGGGCCTGTACCAAGAGACCCAGTACTTC.

V is TRBV5-4 and J is TRBJ1-1; D is undetermined. Trimming took 4 bases from V and 7 from J, leaving 11 bases between them. Per germline, CDR1 SGHNT and CDR2 YYREEE (reference sequence). CDR3 length: 12 residues. CDR3 protein: CASSGPGVEAFF. CDR3 bases: TGTGCCAGCAGCGGCCCGGGAGTTGAAGCTTTCTTT.

The genes are TRBV6-5 and TRBJ2-5, with TRBD1 matching 8 bases. Per the germline V gene, CDR1 is MNHEY and CDR2 is SVGAGI. CDR3 length equals 14 residues. Unmatched junction bases numbered 3, after V lost 2 bases and J lost 4 bases. CDR3 region: CASSYAQGAETQYF. For the CDR3, the DNA is TGTGCCAGCAGTTACGCCCAGGGGGCAGAGACCCAGTACTTC.

The J gene is TRBJ1-2, the V gene TRBV28; the D gene is possibly TRBD1 (5 bases). The CDR3 extends over 14 amino acids. Trimming took off 4 bases at V and 5 bases at J, with 14 bases between the two ends. CDR1 MDHEN and CDR2 SYDVKM come from the germline V gene. The CDR3: CASSSRQLVYGYTF. The CDR3 DNA sequence: TGTGCCAGCAGTTCCCGACAGTTGGTTTATGGCTACACCTTC.

This sequence joins TRBV18 and TRBJ2-7; 9 nucleotides agree with TRBD1. The germline gives CDR1 KGHSH, CDR2 LQKENI. V shed 3 bases, J shed 5 bases, and the junction held 8 bases outside the gene matches. The CDR3 covers 15 residues. CDR3 bases: TGTGCCAGCTCACCCCCGCCGGGACAGGGCCACGAGCAGTACTTC. Translated, it gives CASSPPPGQGHEQYF.